The 20 T cell receptor beta chains below all came from one sample that was sequenced in a study of regulatory T cells in long-lasting Graves disease. The time point is: persistent/refractory GD, antithyroid drugs over 5 years with positive TRAb. The TCR library was prepared using RNA isolated from PBMCs. The TCR beta library used iRepertoire HTBI primers with Arm-PCR amplification of CDR3. From the multiplex PCR reads, TCRdb called clonotypes with MiXCR, one entry per CDR3 protein. The table shows some 370,000 distinct CDR3 sequences, with less than 25% occurring only once. The sample here was peripheral blood mononuclear cells (PBMCs), taken when the disease was refractory, from a patient treated with antithyroid drugs. The receptors here all came from a female donor with Graves disease.

The J gene is TRBJ2-1, the V gene TRBV12-3 or TRBV12-4, with D unclear. This CDR3 is built from 15 residues. Trimming left V 6 bases short and J 6 bases short, with 18 bases between. In nucleotides, the CDR3 is TGTGCCAGCAGAAAGGCCGATGCGTCCGTCAATGAGCAGTTCTTC. Translated: CASRKADASVNEQFF.

In this sample, this clonotype turned up a few times. V usage is TRBV6-1 and J usage is TRBJ1-1; 7 nucleotides match TRBD1. This CDR3 is 15 amino acids long. The junction had 7 bases not matched to a gene; V was cut back by 5 bases and J by 1 base. Germline assignment: CDR1 MNHNS and CDR2 SASEGT. CDR3: CASSRPGQKNTEAFF. CDR3 coding DNA: TGTGCCAGCAGTCGTCCGGGACAGAAGAACACTGAAGCTTTCTTT.

This clonotype was observed many times. V gene TRBV6-4 combines with J gene TRBJ1-5; 7 bases agree with TRBD1. The CDR3 contains 16 residues. V was clipped by 6 bases and J by 0 bases; unmatched bases: 8. CDR1 is MRHNA, CDR2 SNTAGT, per germline. This CDR3 reads CASSLGQAYSNQPQHF. DNA for the CDR3: TGTGCCAGCAGCCTTGGACAGGCTTATAGCAATCAGCCCCAGCATTTT.

This clonotype was seen a handful of times. V usage is TRBV5-1 and J usage is TRBJ2-7; the D gene is possibly TRBD1 (6 bases). V lost 3 bases, J lost 0 bases, and 16 bases lay in between. The CDR3 has 16 amino acids. The germline CDR1 and CDR2 sequences are SGHRS and YFSETQ. CDR3 sequence: CASSSGGGRASYEQYF. The CDR3 region has the DNA TGCGCCAGCAGCTCCGGTGGGGGCCGGGCCTCCTACGAGCAGTACTTC.

This chain links TRBV27 with TRBJ2-6; 7 nucleotides line up with TRBD1. The V gene's germline CDR1 is MNHEY and CDR2 SMNVEV (reference sequence). After removal of 5 bases from V and 2 bases from J, the junction contained 6 bases not matched to a gene. The CDR3 totals 16 residues. The CDR3 protein is CASSPLTGTGANVLTF. Here the CDR3 DNA reads TGTGCCAGCAGTCCTCTGACAGGGACTGGGGCCAACGTCCTGACTTTC.

On this clonotype itself: This could be a read error, since a much larger clone is one nucleotide away. V usage is TRBV2 and J usage is TRBJ2-2; 9 bases are a match to TRBD1. The V gene's germline CDR1 is SNHLY and CDR2 FYNNEI. This CDR3 has 14 residues. This chain's CDR3 is CASKDRGGTGELSF. CDR3 DNA: TGTGCCAGCAAGGACAGGGGTGGGACCGGGGAGCTGTCTTTT.

Ten or more counts support this clonotype. This rearrangement joins TRBV2 to TRBJ1-6, with D uncertain. Germline-derived CDR1 and CDR2 are SNHLY and FYNNEI. The CDR3 runs 12 residues. The V end was cut by 7 bases, the J end by 10 bases, with 11 bases between. For the CDR3, the DNA is TGTGCCAGCATGGAGGCTGTCTCACCCCTCCACTTT. Amino acids: CASMEAVSPLHF.

This clonotype was counted only a few times. This chain links TRBV7-3 with TRBJ2-2; tentatively, D is TRBD1 (6 bases). Germline V gene sequence: CDR1 SGHTA, CDR2 FQGTGA. V gave up 3 bases and J gave up 5 bases, with 10 bases separating them. This CDR3 has 14 amino acids. In DNA form, the CDR3 reads TGTGCCAGCAGCTTGGGGACACCAACCGGGGAGCTGTTTTTT. Its translation: CASSLGTPTGELFF. Full variable domain (remainder filled in from reference TRBV7-3 and TRBJ2-2): GAGVSQTPSNKVTEKGKYVELRCDPISGHTALYWYRQSLGQGPEFLIYFQGTGAADDSGLPNDRFFAVRPEGSVSTLKIQRTERGDSAVYLCASSLGTPTGELFFGEGSRLTVL.

About this clonotype itself: This clone may be a read error of a much larger clone one base away. The chain combines TRBV2 with TRBJ2-4; TRBD1 matches at 10 bases. This CDR3 has 15 residues. V dropped 0 bases and J dropped 8; count of bases not matched to a gene: 4. CDR1 and CDR2 (germline): SNHLY, FYNNEI. DNA for the CDR3: TGTGCCAGCAGTGAAGCCGGGACAGGGGAGGACATTCAGTACTTC. Translating it yields CASSEAGTGEDIQYF.

This clonotype was counted at least ten times. This chain uses TRBV20-1 with TRBJ2-4, with TRBD1 matching 8 bases. This CDR3 has 15 residues. Germline-derived CDR1 and CDR2 are DFQATT and SNEGSKA (reference sequence). V was clipped by 6 bases and J by 6 bases; unmatched bases: 13. The CDR3 DNA sequence: TGCAGTGCCGAGGAAACAGGGGGAATTGGAAACATTCAGTACTTC. Encoded protein: CSAEETGGIGNIQYF.

This clonotype was recorded many times. The J gene is TRBJ2-2, the V gene TRBV4-3; D is unresolved. Germline V gene data show CDR1 as LGHNA and CDR2 as YSLEER. Between the trimmed V and J ends, which lost 0 bases and 6 bases, there was a span of 8 bases. The CDR3 extends over 14 amino acids. The CDR3, as DNA: TGCGCCAGCAGCCAAGATCTTTCTCCCGGGGAGCTGTTTTTT. Residues: CASSQDLSPGELFF.

This clonotype was seen ten or more times. This chain joins TRBV27 and TRBJ1-6; 7 nucleotides agree with TRBD1. This CDR3 region has 17 residues. The V gene end was trimmed by 5 bases and the J gene end by 7 bases; junction bases not matched to a gene: 14. CDR1 is MNHEY and CDR2 is SMNVEV in the germline V gene (reference sequence). In DNA form, the CDR3 reads TGTGCCAGCAGTACGAGGTCGACAACCAGGGGGAATTCACCCCTCCACTTT. Encoded protein: CASSTRSTTRGNSPLHF.

This clonotype was counted at least ten times. The genes are TRBV27 and TRBJ2-7; TRBD2 matches 9 bases. CDR1 and CDR2 from the germline V gene are MNHEY and SMNVEV (reference sequence). This CDR3 is 15 amino acids long. Trimming at V came to 6 bases and at J to 0 bases, leaving 6 bases not matched to a gene. Here the CDR3 DNA reads TGTGCCAGCAGGGATCGACTAGCGGTCTCCTACGAGCAGTACTTC. This codes for CASRDRLAVSYEQYF.

The rearrangement joins TRBV7-2 to TRBJ2-7; possibly TRBD1 for D (6 bases). The germline gives CDR1 SGHTA, CDR2 FQGNSA. This CDR3 comprises 13 residues. Deletions cut 5 bases from V and 6 bases from J, with 14 bases between. CDR3 sequence (DNA): TGTGCCAGCAGCCCGGGGCCGGACAGCGAGCAGTACTTC. Translation: CASSPGPDSEQYF.

The chain has TRBV11-2 and TRBJ2-1; D ambiguous. The CDR3 consists of 13 residues. Germline loops: CDR1 SGHAT, CDR2 FQNNGV. Trimming removed 0 bases at V and 10 bases at J, with 10 bases between. CDR3 residues: CASSLERSSEQFF. As DNA, the CDR3 is TGTGCCAGCAGCTTAGAACGGTCAAGCGAGCAGTTCTTC.

The sample holds many counts of this clonotype. This chain uses TRBV7-2 with TRBJ1-5; D uncertain. Germline CDR1 SGHTA, CDR2 FQGNSA. The CDR3 has 12 residues. V gave up 3 bases and J gave up 4 bases, with 4 bases separating them. CDR3 residues: CASSFLNQPQHF. In DNA form, the CDR3 reads TGTGCCAGCAGCTTTTTGAATCAGCCCCAGCATTTT.

The rearrangement joins TRBV7-8 to TRBJ2-7; 9 nucleotides line up with TRBD1. The CDR3 totals 17 residues. Looked up from germline, CDR1 is SGHVS and CDR2 is FQNEAQ. The trim removed 1 base at V and 7 bases at J, leaving 14 bases unmatched. As DNA, the CDR3 is TGTGCCAGCAGCTTAGGGGTACAGGGGGCAACCCCTAAAGAGCAGTACTTC. Its translation is CASSLGVQGATPKEQYF. The full variable domain, in which reference TRBV7-8 and TRBJ2-7 provide the parts outside the CDR3, is GAGVSQSPRYKVAKRGQDVALRCDPISGHVSLFWYQQALGQGPEFLTYFQNEAQLDKSGLPSDRFFAERPEGSVSTLKIQRTQQEDSAVYLCASSLGVQGATPKEQYFGPGTRLTVT.

This clonotype was recorded many times. This chain links TRBV12-5 with TRBJ1-2, with D perhaps matching TRBD1 (6 bases). The CDR3 is 14 amino acids. The germline CDR1 and CDR2 sequences are LGHNT and FRNRAP. Trimming pared 5 bases from V and 4 bases from J, leaving 14 bases between. The CDR3 DNA is TGTGCTAGTGGTCTAGTGGACAGCTCCTATGGCTACACCTTC. This encodes CASGLVDSSYGYTF.

This clonotype was recorded at least ten times. The chain couples TRBV12-3 or TRBV12-4 to TRBJ2-7; no clear D. The CDR3 extends over 16 amino acids. Trimming removed 6 bases at V and 0 bases at J, with 18 bases between. CDR3 residues: CASSATLDEVSYEQYF. In nucleotides, the CDR3 is TGTGCCAGCAGCGCTACCCTGGACGAAGTCTCCTACGAGCAGTACTTC.

This clonotype was detected only once. This may arise from a read error, as a much more abundant clone is one base away. V usage is TRBV7-2 and J usage is TRBJ2-7, with TRBD1 identical over 8 bases. Losses at the gene ends were 4 bases for V and 2 bases for J; bases not matched to a gene: 7. The germline V gene has CDR1 SGHTA and CDR2 FQGNSA. There are 15 residues in the CDR3. DNA for the CDR3: TGTGCCAGCAGCTACCGGGACAGGAGCACCTACGAGCAGTACTTC. This gives the protein CASSYRDRSTYEQYF.